This TCR beta chain came from a study of long-term antiretroviral therapy in people with HIV. Notes on the study in general: Older ART regimens may have been in use when blood was drawn between the mid-2000s and the late 2010s.

Assay version v3.0 of immunoSEQ was used, and it was run at survey level. Sequencing was performed with immunoSEQ multiplex PCR; in TCRdb, only in-frame clones are kept and a portion is missing. The repertoire holds under 30,000 clones, with approximately 86% as singletons. Notes on this clone: Its antigen remains unknown.

The germline gives CDR1 KGHSH, CDR2 LQKENI. The CDR3 extends over 15 amino acids. The V and J ends lost 6 bases and 0 bases respectively, with 12 bases between them. The V and J genes are TRBV18 and TRBJ1-3; D ambiguous. The sequence was collected from a man aged 45-60 years with HIV. Sequencing used unsorted PBMCs, obtained about 5 years before starting antiretroviral therapy. The CDR3 spells CASSLSGLSGNTIYF. The CDR3 DNA is TGTGCCAGCTCCCTCAGCGGGCTCTCTGGAAACACCATATATTTT.